Presented here are 27 T cell receptor beta chains from one specimen sequenced in a study of blood T cells in healthy people across ages. Sample-barcoded 5' priming and a J-beta primer mix drove a second PCR of roughly 6 to 12 cycles. MiXCR, run by TCRdb on the 5' RACE reads, gives a single entry per CDR3 protein. The profile shows 1,500,000 or so distinct CDR3 sequences, 42% of them singletons. The sample was blood. Source of these receptors: a woman between 18 and 29 years old in good health.

The gene calls are TRBV6-5 and TRBJ1-6; TRBD1 might be the D (5 bases). The CDR3 is 16 amino acids. Germline loops: CDR1 MNHEY, CDR2 SVGAGI. The V and J ends lost 0 bases and 7 bases respectively, with 13 bases between them. DNA of the CDR3: TGTGCCAGCAGTTACTCGAGAGGGGCCTTGAATTCACCCCTCCACTTT. Translating gives CASSYSRGALNSPLHF.

The chain employs TRBV14 and TRBJ2-3, with D perhaps TRBD2 (7 bases). The germline V gene has CDR1 SGHDN and CDR2 FVKESK. The V end was cut by 4 bases, the J end by 6 bases, with 14 bases between. CDR3 length: 14 residues. The chain's CDR3 is CASSLRGAGDTQYF. The DNA of the CDR3 is TGTGCCAGCAGCCTTCGGGGGGCCGGGGATACGCAGTATTTT.

This chain connects TRBV5-5 to TRBJ2-1; D remains unclear. The V gene's germline CDR1 is SGHKS and CDR2 YYEKEE (reference sequence). The CDR3 is 14 residues long. V dropped 4 bases and J dropped 6 bases, with 14 bases sitting between them. The CDR3 sequence: CASSPRHVGNEQFF. CDR3 bases: TGTGCCAGCAGCCCCCGGCATGTCGGCAATGAGCAGTTCTTC. The full variable domain, completed using reference TRBV5-5 and TRBJ2-1, is DAGVTQSPTHLIKTRGQQVTLRCSPISGHKSVSWYQQVLGQGPQFIFQYYEKEERGRGNFPDRFSARQFPNYSSELNVNALLLGDSALYLCASSPRHVGNEQFFGPGTRLTVL.

The chain joins TRBV7-9 to TRBJ2-7, with a weak D call TRBD1 (5 bases). The V end was cut by 5 bases, the J end by 5 bases, with 13 bases between. The CDR3 spans 13 residues. CDR1 and CDR2 from the germline V gene are SEHNR and FQNEAQ (reference sequence). DNA of the CDR3: TGTGCCAGCAGCCCCGACAGCCTAAACGAGCAGTACTTC. It yields the protein CASSPDSLNEQYF.

The chain combines TRBV9 with TRBJ1-2; unclear D gene. Per germline, CDR1 SGDLS and CDR2 YYNGEE. The CDR3 sequence is 12 residues long. V was pared by 3 bases and J by 8 bases, with 11 bases between. DNA for the CDR3: TGTGCCAGCAGCGGACGCGCGGCCGGCTACACCTTC. Its protein product is CASSGRAAGYTF.

This chain joins TRBV6-1 and TRBJ2-1, with D possibly being TRBD1 or TRBD2 (6 bases each). V was trimmed by 8 bases and J by 6 bases, leaving 29 bases between them. Per germline, CDR1 MNHNS and CDR2 SASEGT. The CDR3 runs 18 residues. This CDR3 reads CASCLIIGGGRGINEQFF. CDR3 nucleotide sequence: TGTGCCAGCTGTCTAATAATAGGTGGGGGGCGAGGTATCAATGAGCAGTTCTTC.

The V and J genes are TRBV4-2 and TRBJ2-7; D is tentatively TRBD1 or TRBD2 (5 bases each). V lost 0 bases and J 4 bases, leaving 22 bases between the germline ends. The CDR3 runs 18 residues. CDR1 and CDR2 from the germline V gene are LGHNA and YNFKEQ. The CDR3: CASSQDYGAGPRTYEQYF. In DNA, the CDR3 is TGTGCCAGCAGCCAAGATTACGGGGCCGGGCCCCGGACTTACGAGCAGTACTTC.

The CDR3, as DNA: TGCGCCAGCAGCGTCACCCCGGGTAGCAATCAGCCCCAGCATTTT. It is translated as CASSVTPGSNQPQHF. The rearrangement links TRBV4-3 to TRBJ1-5; the D is unclear. Per germline, CDR1 LGHNA and CDR2 YSLEER. The V end lost 5 bases, the J end lost 0 bases, and 11 bases lay between the germline ends. CDR3 length equals 15 residues.

The chain uses TRBV20-1 and TRBJ2-3, with a possible D match to TRBD1 (5 bases). Germline CDR1 and CDR2: DFQATT and SNEGSKA (reference sequence). Trimming removed 0 bases at V and 4 bases at J, with 17 bases between. The CDR3 totals 16 residues. CDR3 bases: TGCAGTGCTAGAGATCGATACAGGAATATGGCAGATACGCAGTATTTT. It is translated as CSARDRYRNMADTQYF.

This clonotype came up a few times. The gene calls are TRBV4-3 and TRBJ1-2; the D gene is possibly TRBD1 (5 bases). V lost 4 bases, J lost 1 base, and 13 bases lay in between. Germline V gene lookup returns CDR1 LGHNA and CDR2 YSLEER. The length of the CDR3 is 15 residues. CDR3 amino acids: CASSPPGRHNYGYTF. For the CDR3, the DNA is TGCGCCAGCAGCCCGCCAGGGCGCCATAACTATGGCTACACCTTC.

This clonotype was seen ten or more times. This chain uses TRBV18 with TRBJ2-7; TRBD1 aligns across 9 bases. Germline V gives CDR1 KGHSH, CDR2 LQKENI. Trimming took 1 base from V and 2 from J; bases not matched to a gene: 0. CDR3 length: 14 amino acids. CDR3 bases: TGTGCCAGCTCACCACGGACAGGGGCCTACGAGCAGTACTTC. It yields the protein CASSPRTGAYEQYF.

The V gene is TRBV20-1, the J gene TRBJ2-4; D may be TRBD2 (6 bases). Germline loops: CDR1 DFQATT, CDR2 SNEGSKA (reference sequence). Between the trimmed V and J ends, which lost 6 bases and 13 bases, there was a span of 22 bases. CDR3 length: 13 residues. CDR3 in DNA: TGCAGTGCCGGACTATCTTTCTACAATGAGCAGTACTTC. It yields the protein CSAGLSFYNEQYF.

Many counts were recorded for this clonotype. The gene calls are TRBV4-1 and TRBJ2-1; 10 positions match TRBD1. Looked up from germline, CDR1 is MGHRA and CDR2 is YSYEKL. V trimming: 1 base; J trimming: 3 bases; junction bases outside the gene matches: 6. This CDR3 spans 17 amino acids. CDR3 coding DNA: TGCGCCAGCAGCCAAGCTTGGGACAGGGGATACTACAATGAGCAGTTCTTC. It specifies CASSQAWDRGYYNEQFF.

The rearrangement uses TRBV20-1 and TRBJ2-7; D uncertain. Germline assignment: CDR1 DFQATT and CDR2 SNEGSKA (reference sequence). The CDR3 is made up of 12 amino acids. V was clipped by 4 bases and J by 4 bases, with 11 bases between them. CDR3 residues: CSAIRTVYEQYF. The CDR3 nucleotides read TGCAGTGCTATCCGCACAGTGTACGAGCAGTACTTC.

V is TRBV6-5 and J is TRBJ2-7; TRBD2 aligns across 8 bases. V dropped 5 bases and J dropped 3; count of bases not matched to a gene: 9. The germline V gene has CDR1 MNHEY and CDR2 SVGAGI. This CDR3 comprises 15 residues. The CDR3, as DNA: TGTGCCAGCAGTCCCGGGACTAGAGGGGTCTACGAGCAGTACTTC. Its protein is CASSPGTRGVYEQYF.

This clonotype has more than one count but fewer than ten. This rearrangement joins TRBV7-9 to TRBJ2-5; tentative D call: TRBD2 (6 bases). Germline values: CDR1 SEHNR, CDR2 FQNEAQ (reference sequence). Trimming cost V 5 bases and J 8 bases, with 18 bases left between them. This CDR3 is built from 14 residues. This chain's CDR3 is CASSRLEGAGTQYF. The CDR3 nucleotides read TGTGCCAGCAGCCGCCTTGAAGGCGCGGGAACCCAGTACTTC.

This clonotype was counted ten times or more. This sequence joins TRBV27 and TRBJ2-7, with TRBD1 identical over 8 bases. Trimming at V came to 1 base and at J to 3 bases, leaving 2 bases not matched to a gene. The CDR3 loop spans 14 amino acids. Germline CDR1 is MNHEY and CDR2 is SMNVEV (reference sequence). The CDR3 is CASSLWGQDYEQYF. The CDR3 DNA follows: TGTGCCAGCAGTTTATGGGGACAGGACTACGAGCAGTACTTC.

The V and J genes are TRBV5-1 and TRBJ1-6, with 9 bases fitting TRBD1. V lost 2 bases, J lost 10 bases, and 10 bases stayed unmatched. This CDR3 has 16 residues. Germline V gene data show CDR1 as SGHRS and CDR2 as YFSETQ. The CDR3: CASSFLVPGQGSPLHF. As DNA, the CDR3 is TGCGCCAGCAGCTTTCTTGTTCCGGGACAGGGATCACCCCTCCACTTT.

This clonotype appeared once. The chain carries TRBV29-1 and TRBJ2-1; 7 bases agree with TRBD1. J lost 2 bases, V lost 5 bases, and 9 bases had no gene match. Per germline, CDR1 SQVTM and CDR2 ANQGSEA. CDR3 length: 15 residues. CDR3: CSVLNRGLAYNEQFF. The CDR3 DNA reads TGCAGCGTTTTGAACAGGGGTTTGGCCTACAATGAGCAGTTCTTC.

The sample holds many counts of this clonotype. The CDR3 region has the DNA TGCAGCGTTGTGGGACTAGCGGGGGAGATCACAGATACGCAGTATTTT. Translating gives CSVVGLAGEITDTQYF. The V and J genes are TRBV29-1 and TRBJ2-3, with 14 positions matching TRBD2. Germline trimming cut 4 bases from V and 2 bases from J; bases unmatched to any gene: 5. Germline loops: CDR1 SQVTM, CDR2 ANQGSEA. This CDR3 is 16 amino acids long.

The chain joins TRBV27 to TRBJ2-1; D could derive from TRBD1 or TRBD2 (6 bases each). This CDR3 spans 14 amino acids. CDR1 is MNHEY and CDR2 is SMNVEV in the germline V gene (reference sequence). V shed 2 bases and J shed 6 bases, with 11 bases lying between them. CDR3 loop: CASSLTGAGNEQFF. In DNA form, the CDR3 reads TGTGCCAGCAGTTTAACGGGGGCCGGCAATGAGCAGTTCTTC.

The gene calls are TRBV11-2 and TRBJ2-3; D remains ambiguous. V gave up 1 base and J gave up 5 bases, with 10 bases separating them. The V gene's germline CDR1 is SGHAT and CDR2 FQNNGV. CDR3 size: 14 residues. CDR3 amino acids: CASSLGFGVDTQYF. CDR3 sequence (DNA): TGTGCCAGCAGCTTAGGTTTTGGCGTAGATACGCAGTATTTT.

This chain links TRBV6-5 with TRBJ2-5; D uncertain. V lost 0 bases and J 5 bases, leaving 19 bases between the germline ends. CDR1 MNHEY and CDR2 SVGAGI come from the germline V gene. The CDR3 covers 17 residues. CDR3: CASSYSSTAASTETQYF. In DNA, the CDR3 is TGTGCCAGCAGTTACTCGAGTACAGCAGCTAGTACGGAGACCCAGTACTTC.

The rearrangement joins TRBV2 to TRBJ1-2; D not resolved. The length of the CDR3 is 13 residues. The ends were cut back, 2 bases at V and 0 bases at J, with 4 bases in the middle. Germline loops: CDR1 SNHLY, CDR2 FYNNEI. The CDR3 loop is CASSERPNYGYTF. In DNA form, the CDR3 reads TGTGCCAGCAGTGAAAGACCTAACTATGGCTACACCTTC.

This clonotype was seen a handful of times. This chain uses TRBV12-3 or TRBV12-4 with TRBJ2-3, with D maybe TRBD1 (5 bases). V was cut by 6 bases and J by 3 bases, with 13 bases left in between. The CDR3 runs to 14 residues. The CDR3 DNA reads as TGTGCCAGCAGCATTGGGCCAGGGACAGATACGCAGTATTTT. Its translation: CASSIGPGTDTQYF.

This clonotype has only a few counts. This rearrangement joins TRBV29-1 to TRBJ2-4; no clear D. The end of the DNA is better explained by TRBJ2-7, so the J call may be wrong. This CDR3 spans 11 amino acids. The germline CDR1 and CDR2 sequences are SQVTM and ANQGSEA. In nucleotides, the CDR3 is TGCAGCGTTGTTGTGGATCACGAGCAGTACTTC. This translates into CSVVVDHEQYF.

V is TRBV27 and J is TRBJ1-4, with D tentatively TRBD1 (5 bases). This CDR3 region has 15 residues. CDR1 MNHEY and CDR2 SMNVEV come from the germline V gene (reference sequence). The germline V and J ends were trimmed by 5 bases and 8 bases, with 18 bases remaining between them. CDR3 sequence (DNA): TGTGCCAGCAGTCCTCTTAGGGGTGTAGGAGAAAAACTGTTTTTT. It encodes CASSPLRGVGEKLFF. The variable domain in full, with the rest retrieved from reference TRBV27 and TRBJ1-4, is EAQVTQNPRYLITVTGKKLTVTCSQNMNHEYMSWYRQDPGLGLRQIYYSMNVEVTDKGDVPEGYKVSRKEKRNFPLILESPSPNQTSLYFCASSPLRGVGEKLFFGSGTQLSVL.